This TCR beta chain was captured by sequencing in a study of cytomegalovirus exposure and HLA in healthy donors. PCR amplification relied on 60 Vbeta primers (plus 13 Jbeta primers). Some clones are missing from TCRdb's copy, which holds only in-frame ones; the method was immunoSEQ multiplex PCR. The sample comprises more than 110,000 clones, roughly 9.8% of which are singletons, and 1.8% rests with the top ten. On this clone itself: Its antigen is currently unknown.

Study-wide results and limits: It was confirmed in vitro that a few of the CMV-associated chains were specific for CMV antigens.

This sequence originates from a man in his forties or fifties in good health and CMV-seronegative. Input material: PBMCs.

The CDR3 nucleotides read TGTGCCAGTAGTATCCCCAGGGTGAACACTGAAGCTTTCTTT. It codes for CASSIPRVNTEAFF. The chain carries TRBV19 and TRBJ1-1; the D gene is possibly TRBD1 (5 bases). Germline V lookup: CDR1 LNHDA, CDR2 SQIVND (reference sequence). CDR3 length equals 14 residues. Trimming removed 3 bases from V and 0 bases from J, with 8 bases in between.